This TCR beta chain was sequenced for a study of T cells after yellow fever vaccination. Study at large: SMART-Seq v4 Ultra Low Input served to prepare low-cell-number fractions.

Overall study findings and caveats: Just a small share of clonotypes turned up in the CD4 compartment as well as the CD8 compartment. Among primary-vaccination clones, most reappeared after the booster, at roughly 96% for CD4 and roughly 88% for CD8.

The germline V gene has CDR1 MNHEY and CDR2 SMNVEV (reference sequence). V lost 6 bases to trimming and J lost 9 bases; unmatched junction nucleotides: 6. There are 13 residues in the CDR3. Generation of TCR cDNA used 5'RACE template switching (which added a universal primer site and UMIs). TCRdb re-called the 5' RACE reads through MiXCR, storing one row per CDR3 protein. The table lists around 110,000 distinct CDR3 sequences, 7.5% to 9.5% of them singletons. This clonotype appeared many times. Its target is not known. The receptor's source is a man under 40 who received the YFV17D yellow fever vaccine. The specimen comprised CD8+ T cells sorted from PBMCs, sampled 45 days after the yellow fever booster vaccination. This chain connects TRBV27 to TRBJ2-1, with 9 bases identical to TRBD2. The DNA for the CDR3 is TGTGCCAGCAGCCTCGGACTAGCGAGTGAGCAGTTCTTC. It is translated as CASSLGLASEQFF.